Listed below are T cell receptor beta chains from one sample, sequenced in a study of technical replicates of blood from several donors. Produced via immunoSEQ multiplex PCR; TCRdb's table is partial and in-frame only. The table includes approximately 70,000 clones, 92% detected once. The sequencing input was T cells isolated from PBMCs. The origin of the receptors is a human donor in good health. The CDR3 runs from the conserved cysteine through the conserved F or W. The order of the fields is D gene, J gene, V gene, CDR3 DNA, CDR3 protein. D genes are given only for firm matches.

TRBD1,TRBJ2-6,TRBV18,TGTGCCAGCTCCCGATACAGGGGAGAGGCTGGGGCCAACGTCCTGACTTTC,CASSRYRGEAGANVLTF
-,TRBJ2-7,TRBV28,TGTGCCAGCAGTTTGACAGAAAGTTACGAGCAGTACTTC,CASSLTESYEQYF
-,TRBJ2-7,TRBV9,TGTGCCAGCAGCCTCCAACCGAGGCAATCCTACGAGCAGTACTTC,CASSLQPRQSYEQYF
-,TRBJ2-3,TRBV19,TGTGCCAGTAGCACCTCCCGGGACTCCCTGCCGGATACGCAGTATTTT,CASSTSRDSLPDTQYF
TRBD1,TRBJ2-1,TRBV11-3,TGTGCCAGCAGCTTGGACAGGGTGAATTACAATGAGCAGTTCTTC,CASSLDRVNYNEQFF
-,TRBJ2-3,TRBV6-6,TGTGCCAGCAGGGGGGCAGCGGGAAGCACAGATACGCAGTATTTT,CASRGAAGSTDTQYF
-,TRBJ2-3,TRBV28,TGTGCCAGCAGTTTAACGGGTATGGGCACAGATACGCAGTATTTT,CASSLTGMGTDTQYF
-,TRBJ2-1,TRBV11-1,TGTGCCAGCAGCTTAGCAGGGAGCTCCTACAATGAGCAGTTCTTC,CASSLAGSSYNEQFF
-,TRBJ1-5,TRBV28,TGTGCCAGCAGGGAGGCGGGTGATCAGCCCCAGCATTTT,CASREAGDQPQHF
-,TRBJ1-2,TRBV2,TGTGCCAGCAGTCCGACACGGATTAATTATGGCTACACCTTC,CASSPTRINYGYTF
TRBD1,TRBJ2-6,TRBV4-3,TGCGCCAGCAGCCAAGAAGGGACAGGCACTGGGGCCAACGTCCTGACTTTC,CASSQEGTGTGANVLTF
TRBD2,TRBJ2-5,TRBV6-1,TGTGCCAGCAGTGAATTCTTACTAGCGGGAGTGCAGACCCAGTACTTC,CASSEFLLAGVQTQYF
-,TRBJ2-7,TRBV19,TGTGCCAGTATGGACAGATACTCCTACGAGCAGTACTTC,CASMDRYSYEQYF
TRBD1,TRBJ2-7,TRBV4-3,TGCGCCAGCAGCCAAGAGGGCGGGACAGGGTTTAACGAGCAGTACTTC,CASSQEGGTGFNEQYF
-,TRBJ2-7,TRBV11-3,TGTGCCAGCATGGGGGGTACCGCCTACGAGCAGTACTTC,CASMGGTAYEQYF
TRBD1,TRBJ2-2,TRBV18,TGTGCCAGCTCAACGAGGACAGGGGGGGCCGGGGAGCTGTTTTTT,CASSTRTGGAGELFF
-,TRBJ1-2,TRBV6-1,TGTGCCAGCACGCCGGTATTGCATGGCTACACCTTC,CASTPVLHGYTF
-,TRBJ1-1,TRBV28,TGTGCCAGCAGTTTAGGCGGCGTGAACACTGAAGCTTTCTTT,CASSLGGVNTEAFF
TRBD1,TRBJ2-7,TRBV5-6,TGTGCCAGCAGCTTGCGGGGACAGGGTTCCTACGAGCAGTACTTC,CASSLRGQGSYEQYF